Shown below are 32 T cell receptor beta chains from a single sample sequenced in a study of T-cell reconstitution after alpha-beta-depleted transplantation in children. General study points: A year post-transplant, T-cell counts and diversity derived mostly from newly produced T cells.

TCRbeta library construction was performed incorporating unique molecular identifiers. TCRdb fed the PCR reads into MiXCR, producing one record per CDR3 protein. Of about 300,000 distinct CDR3 sequences listed, approximately 7.3% are singletons. What these receptors recognize is not known. The sequencing here drew on peripheral blood, taken 360 days after TCRalphabeta/CD19-depleted stem cell transplant. These receptor sequences come from a female patient aged 2-15 years who had a stem cell transplant for Fanconi anemia, so the T cells may come from the graft donor.

This clonotype was seen a handful of times. The rearrangement links TRBV5-1 to TRBJ2-7; unclear D gene. The CDR3 loop spans 15 amino acids. The V and J ends lost 1 base and 2 bases respectively, with 13 bases between them. The germline V gene has CDR1 SGHRS and CDR2 YFSETQ. CDR3: CASSLRLSSTYEQYF. Written as DNA, the CDR3 is TGCGCCAGCAGCTTGCGGCTTTCCAGTACCTACGAGCAGTACTTC.

This clonotype was seen a handful of times. The chain recombines TRBV2 with TRBJ2-1, with TRBD1 identical over 10 bases. The germline gives CDR1 SNHLY, CDR2 FYNNEI. The V segment lost 7 bases and the J segment 8 bases; nucleotides outside the gene matches: 8. CDR3 length equals 14 residues. CDR3 DNA: TGTGCCAGCACGGGGGGACAGGGGTTTTATGAGCAGTTCTTC. The encoded protein is CASTGGQGFYEQFF.

This clonotype was counted at least ten times. The V gene is TRBV6-2 or TRBV6-3, the J gene TRBJ1-2; D perhaps matches TRBD1 (6 bases). V lost 6 bases and J lost 4, with 15 bases in between. Germline V gives CDR1 MNHEY, CDR2 SVGEGT. There are 14 residues in the CDR3. The DNA for the CDR3 is TGTGCCAGCAGCCCCCGGACAGCCTTCTATGGCTACACCTTC. Its translation: CASSPRTAFYGYTF.

This clonotype appeared many times. The chain employs TRBV10-3 and TRBJ2-6; tentative D call: TRBD2 (5 bases). Germline V gene lookup returns CDR1 ENHRY and CDR2 SYGVKD. Between the trimmed V and J ends, which lost 4 bases and 2 bases, there was a span of 9 bases. CDR3 length: 15 amino acids. CDR3 sequence (DNA): TGTGCCATCAGTGTTATGGGAGCTGGGGCCAACGTCCTGACTTTC. Translated, it gives CAISVMGAGANVLTF.

The gene calls are TRBV10-3 and TRBJ2-2, with a possible D match to TRBD2 (7 bases). Germline CDR1 reads ENHRY; CDR2 reads SYGVKD. Trimming took off 11 bases at V and 4 bases at J, with 14 bases between the two ends. This CDR3 is built from 13 residues. The CDR3 reads CASGGQGTGELFF. CDR3 sequence (DNA): TGTGCCTCCGGGGGGCAGGGCACCGGGGAGCTGTTTTTT.

This clonotype was picked up a small number of times. This chain uses TRBV28 with TRBJ1-3; TRBD1 might be the D (6 bases). The CDR3 is 13 amino acids. Germline CDR1 reads MDHEN; CDR2 reads SYDVKM. The V end lost 8 bases, the J end lost 0 bases, and 8 bases lay between the germline ends. The CDR3 DNA reads TGTGCCAGCCAGGGGAACTCTGGAAACACCATATATTTT. This translates into CASQGNSGNTIYF.

The table lists this clonotype with a few counts. The gene calls are TRBV18 and TRBJ2-1; the D is unclear. The CDR3 is 12 residues long. V was trimmed by 2 bases and J by 13 bases, leaving 12 bases between them. Looked up from germline, CDR1 is KGHSH and CDR2 is LQKENI. Here the CDR3 DNA reads TGTGCCAGCTCACCAGACCCCTGGGGACAGTTCTTC. It specifies CASSPDPWGQFF.

This clonotype appeared many times. The chain links TRBV27 to TRBJ2-7; possibly TRBD2 for D (5 bases). The ends were cut back, 7 bases at V and 6 bases at J, with 13 bases in the middle. The CDR3 length is 12 residues. CDR1 and CDR2 from the germline V gene are MNHEY and SMNVEV (reference sequence). CDR3 coding DNA: TGTGCCAGCACAACCGGAGGCCTCGAGCAGTACTTC. Its protein product is CASTTGGLEQYF.

This clonotype was found many times. V and J are TRBV5-5 and TRBJ2-2, with 10 bases identical to TRBD1. Germline V gives CDR1 SGHKS, CDR2 YYEKEE (reference sequence). V dropped 5 bases and J dropped 4; count of bases not matched to a gene: 5. The length of the CDR3 is 15 residues. This CDR3 is CASSDRGLVTGELFF. The CDR3 nucleotides are TGTGCCAGCAGTGACAGGGGGCTGGTCACCGGGGAGCTGTTTTTT.

The chain couples TRBV5-1 to TRBJ2-5; D assignment may be TRBD1 or TRBD2 (5 bases each). V was clipped by 0 bases and J by 5 bases, with 17 bases between them. Germline loops: CDR1 SGHRS, CDR2 YFSETQ. This CDR3 is 16 amino acids long. The CDR3 DNA sequence: TGCGCCAGCAGCTTGGCCGGGGCACGGATGCGCGAGACCCAGTACTTC. Protein product: CASSLAGARMRETQYF.

This clonotype was picked up many times. The chain has TRBV27 and TRBJ1-4; 8 bases align to TRBD1. This CDR3 region has 14 residues. Trimming took 6 bases from V and 5 from J; bases not matched to a gene: 5. Per the germline V gene, CDR1 is MNHEY and CDR2 is SMNVEV (reference sequence). DNA for the CDR3: TGTGCCAGCAGCAAGACAGGGGTGAATGAAAAACTGTTTTTT. Protein product: CASSKTGVNEKLFF. Full variable domain (rest looked up from reference TRBV27 and TRBJ1-4): EAQVTQNPRYLITVTGKKLTVTCSQNMNHEYMSWYRQDPGLGLRQIYYSMNVEVTDKGDVPEGYKVSRKEKRNFPLILESPSPNQTSLYFCASSKTGVNEKLFFGSGTQLSVL.

The sample holds many counts of this clonotype. The rearrangement joins TRBV29-1 to TRBJ1-1; no reliable D call. The germline V gene has CDR1 SQVTM and CDR2 ANQGSEA. V was trimmed by 7 bases and J by 4 bases, leaving 19 bases between them. The CDR3 covers 14 residues. The CDR3 protein is CSALFPGSGTEAFF. As DNA, the CDR3 is TGCAGCGCCCTTTTCCCAGGATCTGGCACTGAAGCTTTCTTT.

This clonotype appeared a few times. V and J are TRBV11-2 and TRBJ2-1, with 11 bases matching TRBD2. Per the germline V gene, CDR1 is SGHAT and CDR2 is FQNNGV. CDR3 length: 18 amino acids. J lost 8 bases, V lost 1 base, and 13 bases had no gene match. The CDR3 sequence is CASSLVGTSGSIFDEQFF. In nucleotides, the CDR3 is TGTGCCAGCAGCTTAGTTGGTACTAGCGGGAGTATTTTTGATGAGCAGTTCTTC.

This clonotype was detected only a few times. The chain employs TRBV11-2 and TRBJ2-7; 7 bases fit TRBD2. The junction had 10 bases not matched to a gene; V was cut back by 5 bases and J by 3 bases. The germline CDR1 and CDR2 sequences are SGHAT and FQNNGV. This CDR3 is 15 amino acids long. CDR3 amino acids: CASSARAGLGYEQYV. CDR3 nucleotides: TGTGCCAGCAGCGCCCGGGCCGGACTAGGCTACGAGCAGTACGTC.

This clonotype showed up many times. This sequence joins TRBV7-9 and TRBJ2-5, with 7 bases identical to TRBD2. V dropped 3 bases and J dropped 4; count of bases not matched to a gene: 8. The CDR3 runs 15 residues. CDR1 and CDR2 (germline): SEHNR, FQNEAQ (reference sequence). CDR3 in amino acids: CASSLGGVAGETQYF. The CDR3 coding sequence is TGTGCCAGCAGCTTGGGAGGGGTCGCAGGAGAGACCCAGTACTTC.

This clonotype has a handful of counts. The rearrangement links TRBV4-3 to TRBJ1-6; TRBD1 is a possible D gene (6 bases). Germline V CDR1 and CDR2: LGHNA, YSLEER. Trimming removed 4 bases from V and 7 bases from J, with 11 bases in between. The length of the CDR3 is 14 residues. As DNA, the CDR3 is TGCGCCAGCAGCCCCGACAGGAGAAATTCACCCCTCCACTTT. As protein: CASSPDRRNSPLHF.

This clonotype was seen repeatedly, ten times or more. The rearrangement uses TRBV18 and TRBJ2-2; no firm D call. Trimming took 1 base from V and 3 from J, leaving 3 bases between them. The CDR3 runs to 13 residues. From germline, CDR1 is KGHSH and CDR2 LQKENI. CDR3 nucleotide sequence: TGTGCCAGCTCACCACTCGACACCGGGGAGCTGTTTTTT. It yields the protein CASSPLDTGELFF.

The chain carries TRBV24-1 and TRBJ2-2; D may be TRBD1 (7 bases). The germline gives CDR1 KGHDR, CDR2 SFDVKD. V lost 7 bases and J 1 base, leaving 12 bases between the germline ends. The CDR3 sequence is 15 residues long. The CDR3 DNA reads TGTGCCACCAGGGGGGGACAGAAGAACACCGGGGAGCTGTTTTTT. As protein: CATRGGQKNTGELFF.

At least ten counts were recorded for this clonotype. The chain carries TRBV28 and TRBJ2-2; no firm D call. With 5 bases removed from V and 7 bases from J, the gap between germline ends came to 11 bases. CDR3 length equals 13 residues. Germline lookup yields CDR1 MDHEN and CDR2 SYDVKM. CDR3 bases: TGTGCCAGCAGTATATCCCCCCTCGGGGAGCTGTTTTTT. Translated: CASSISPLGELFF. Full variable domain (rest looked up from reference TRBV28 and TRBJ2-2): DVKVTQSSRYLVKRTGEKVFLECVQDMDHENMFWYRQDPGLGLRLIYFSYDVKMKEKGDIPEGYSVSREKKERFSLILESASTNQTSMYLCASSISPLGELFFGEGSRLTVL.

This clonotype counts as medium-sized. Written as DNA, the CDR3 is TGTGCCAGCAGCGATCAGGGGGGCCTCACAGATACGCAGTATTTT. Its translation is CASSDQGGLTDTQYF. This rearrangement joins TRBV7-9 to TRBJ2-3; D perhaps matches TRBD1 (7 bases). Germline CDR1 reads SEHNR; CDR2 reads FQNEAQ (reference sequence). The CDR3 covers 15 residues. The V end lost 5 bases, the J end lost 2 bases, and 14 bases lay between the germline ends.

This clonotype has a count of ten or more. CDR3 DNA: TGCAGCGTTGCAAGTCCGGATACGCAGTATTTT. This codes for CSVASPDTQYF. The genes are TRBV29-1 and TRBJ2-3; D remains ambiguous. Germline V gene sequence: CDR1 SQVTM, CDR2 ANQGSEA. V lost 4 bases and J 6 bases, leaving 8 bases between the germline ends. CDR3 length equals 11 residues.

This clonotype was picked up many times. The gene calls are TRBV10-3 and TRBJ2-3; 10 nucleotides line up with TRBD2. Per the germline V gene, CDR1 is ENHRY and CDR2 is SYGVKD. V gave up 4 bases and J gave up 5 bases; unmatched junction bases: 9. The CDR3 loop spans 16 amino acids. The CDR3 nucleotides are TGTGCCATCAGTGGAGCAGCGGGAGGGCCTGGAGATACGCAGTATTTT. Its translation is CAISGAAGGPGDTQYF.

This clonotype occurred a few times. The chain couples TRBV2 to TRBJ1-2, with D possibly being TRBD1 (5 bases). There are 15 residues in the CDR3. From germline, CDR1 is SNHLY and CDR2 FYNNEI. V lost 1 base to trimming and J lost 5 bases, with 14 bases between them. CDR3 DNA: TGTGCCAGCAGTGAAGAAGCCGGGACTGCGTATGGCTACACCTTC. Its translation: CASSEEAGTAYGYTF.

The table lists this clonotype with many counts. The rearrangement joins TRBV2 to TRBJ1-2; D is unclear. V lost 5 bases, J lost 4 bases, and 8 bases lay in between. This CDR3 has 12 residues. Looked up from germline, CDR1 is SNHLY and CDR2 is FYNNEI. The CDR3 sequence: CASSLQSYGYTF. The CDR3 DNA is TGTGCCAGCAGTCTCCAGTCCTATGGCTACACCTTC.

The chain combines TRBV12-3 or TRBV12-4 with TRBJ1-1; D perhaps matches TRBD1 (5 bases). The CDR3 totals 16 residues. With 2 bases removed from V and 6 bases from J, the gap between germline ends came to 19 bases. CDR3: CASSLFWGPKIPEAFF. DNA for the CDR3: TGTGCCAGCAGTTTATTCTGGGGCCCCAAGATCCCTGAAGCTTTCTTT.

Ten or more counts support this clonotype. V usage is TRBV12-3 or TRBV12-4 and J usage is TRBJ1-5; 7 bases map to TRBD1. The CDR3 totals 18 residues. The V segment lost 7 bases and the J segment 0 bases; nucleotides outside the gene matches: 15. In DNA form, the CDR3 reads TGTGCCAGCACCCTGACAGGGTCCACCTTATTTAGCAATCAGCCCCAGCATTTT. It is translated as CASTLTGSTLFSNQPQHF.

Only one count was recorded for this clonotype. This could be a read error, since a much larger clone is one nucleotide away. The CDR3 spells CASSSNRGEEQYF. DNA for the CDR3: TGTGCCAGCAGCTCTAACCGGGGAGAAGAGCAGTACTTC. The chain couples TRBV7-3 to TRBJ2-7, with D possibly being TRBD2 (5 bases). Germline V gene data show CDR1 as SGHTA and CDR2 as FQGTGA. The CDR3 is 13 residues long. V was trimmed by 4 bases and J by 7 bases, leaving 14 bases between them.

This clonotype showed up many times. This sequence joins TRBV5-1 and TRBJ1-1; D ambiguous. This CDR3 is built from 12 residues. Germline V gives CDR1 SGHRS, CDR2 YFSETQ. With 4 bases removed from V and 5 bases from J, the gap between germline ends came to 9 bases. The CDR3 spells CASSGTWTEAFF. DNA of the CDR3: TGCGCCAGCAGCGGCACGTGGACTGAAGCTTTCTTT.

The table lists this clonotype with a few counts. The V call is TRBV30, the J call TRBJ2-7; D is perhaps TRBD1 or TRBD2 (7 bases each). Trimming removed 0 bases from V and 6 bases from J, with 12 bases in between. This CDR3 contains 13 residues. Germline V lookup: CDR1 GTSNPN, CDR2 SVGIG (reference sequence). CDR3 in amino acids: CAWSVGRGLEQYF. CDR3 in DNA: TGTGCCTGGAGTGTGGGGAGGGGGCTCGAGCAGTACTTC.

This clonotype occurred many times. V usage is TRBV12-3 or TRBV12-4 and J usage is TRBJ2-1, with D uncertain. The V end lost 7 bases, the J end lost 6 bases, and 13 bases lay between the germline ends. The CDR3 contains 13 residues. The CDR3 DNA reads as TGTGCCAGCACTGGCTGGTCTCGCAATGAGCAGTTCTTC. It is translated as CASTGWSRNEQFF.

This clonotype was seen ten or more times. V and J are TRBV5-6 and TRBJ2-1; 10 nucleotides match TRBD2. The CDR3 totals 16 residues. V lost 4 bases, J lost 5 bases, and 9 bases stayed unmatched. Germline V gene data show CDR1 as SGHDT and CDR2 as YYEEEE. The CDR3 nucleotides read TGTGCCAGCAGCCGGGGTACTCTAGCGGGGGACAATGAGCAGTTCTTC. Its translation is CASSRGTLAGDNEQFF.

This clonotype was observed a few times. The chain combines TRBV4-2 with TRBJ1-2; perhaps TRBD1 as D (5 bases). Deletions cut 0 bases from V and 5 bases from J, with 13 bases between. Germline CDR1 LGHNA, CDR2 YNFKEQ. The CDR3 has 15 residues. The CDR3 coding sequence is TGTGCCAGCAGCCAAGATCGGGGGGGAGGGTATGGCTACACCTTC. This gives the protein CASSQDRGGGYGYTF.